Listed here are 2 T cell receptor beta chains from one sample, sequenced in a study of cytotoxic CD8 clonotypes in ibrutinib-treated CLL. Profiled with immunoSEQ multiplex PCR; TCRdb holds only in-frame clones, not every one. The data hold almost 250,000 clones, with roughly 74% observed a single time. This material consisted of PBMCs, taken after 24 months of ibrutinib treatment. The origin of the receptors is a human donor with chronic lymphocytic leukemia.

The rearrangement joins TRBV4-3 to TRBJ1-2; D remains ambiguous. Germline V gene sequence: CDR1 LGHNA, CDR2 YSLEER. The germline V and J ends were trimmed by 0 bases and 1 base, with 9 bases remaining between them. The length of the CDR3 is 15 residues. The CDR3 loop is CASSQERVHNYGYTF. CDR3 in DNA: TGCGCCAGCAGCCAAGAACGGGTCCATAACTATGGCTACACCTTC.

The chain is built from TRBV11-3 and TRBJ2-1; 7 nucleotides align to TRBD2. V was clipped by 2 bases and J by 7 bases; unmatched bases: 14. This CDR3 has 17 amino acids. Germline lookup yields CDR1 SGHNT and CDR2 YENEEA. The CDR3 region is CASSLYSGKGGGNEQFF. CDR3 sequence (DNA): TGTGCCAGCAGCTTATACAGCGGGAAAGGCGGAGGGAATGAGCAGTTCTTC.